This TCR beta chain emerged from a study of T cell repertoires in cytomegalovirus infection. Across the study: Use of recently identified HLA-C-restricted and well-studied HLA-B-restricted CMV epitopes was part of the study. Through public TCR beta signatures, both CMV infection and matching HLA type were indicated.

TCRdb itself ran the reads through MiXCR, one entry per CDR3 protein. The sample consists of about 900,000 distinct CDR3 sequences, about a third of them appearing once. This clonotype has a count of ten or more. Its antigen remains unknown. Whole-study findings and limits: Cumulative frequency (of public TCR beta family members) identified carriers of CMV plus the relevant HLA. HLA-C-restricted, CMV-specific TCR beta clonotypes were dominant ex vivo.

Material: cultured CD8+ T cells from PBMCs, obtained from culture after CMV antigen stimulation. The TCR originated in a human donor in good health (CMV status not recorded). Some clones in this sample may be carry-over from other donors' samples.

The CDR3 spells CASSQGRPWGFF. In DNA form, the CDR3 reads TGTGCCAGCAGCCAAGGACGCCCTTGGGGTTTCTTT. This chain links TRBV12-3 or TRBV12-4 with TRBJ1-1, with D hard to call. This CDR3 has 12 amino acids. V lost 6 bases and J 13 bases, leaving 18 bases between the germline ends.